Following are 12 T cell receptor beta chains from one sample sequenced in a study of T-cell reconstitution after alpha-beta-depleted transplantation in children. The TCRbeta library incorporated unique molecular identifiers. TCRdb re-analysed the PCR reads in MiXCR, keeping a single row per CDR3 protein. The sample has a few hundred thousand distinct CDR3 sequences; around 27% are singletons. The sequencing used PBMCs, collected before TCRalphabeta/CD19-depleted stem cell transplant. These receptor sequences come from a boy in the first two years of life with Wiskott-Aldrich syndrome, due to receive a stem cell transplant.

This clonotype has only a few counts. V and J are TRBV5-1 and TRBJ2-7; D is possibly TRBD1 (6 bases). CDR3 length equals 15 residues. Germline assignment: CDR1 SGHRS and CDR2 YFSETQ. Trimming removed 5 bases at V and 3 bases at J, with 18 bases between. This CDR3 is CASSRNSGALYEQYF. Written as DNA, the CDR3 is TGCGCCAGCAGTCGCAATTCAGGGGCCCTCTACGAGCAGTACTTC.

This clonotype was detected a few times. The V call is TRBV7-8, the J call TRBJ2-5, with 12 bases lining up with TRBD1. Germline loops: CDR1 SGHVS, CDR2 FQNEAQ. The length of the CDR3 is 16 residues. J lost 5 bases, V lost 6 bases, and 10 bases had no gene match. CDR3 loop: CASRPSGTGGWETQYF. Written as DNA, the CDR3 is TGTGCCAGCAGGCCTTCCGGGACAGGGGGCTGGGAGACCCAGTACTTC. Combining the CDR3 with reference TRBV7-8 and TRBJ2-5 gives the whole variable domain GAGVSQSPRYKVAKRGQDVALRCDPISGHVSLFWYQQALGQGPEFLTYFQNEAQLDKSGLPSDRFFAERPEGSVSTLKIQRTQQEDSAVYLCASRPSGTGGWETQYFGPGTRLLVL.

This clonotype was found many times. The CDR3 DNA is TGCGCCAGCAGCTTGGAGAGACAAGAGACCCAGTACTTC. This sequence encodes CASSLERQETQYF. The chain is built from TRBV5-1 and TRBJ2-5; D unclear. Trimming took 0 bases from V and 2 from J, leaving 5 bases between them. The CDR3 is 13 residues long. In germline, CDR1 is SGHRS, CDR2 YFSETQ.

The chain couples TRBV7-2 to TRBJ2-7; possibly TRBD2 for D (6 bases). The CDR3 runs to 15 residues. V lost 1 base to trimming and J lost 2 bases, with 12 bases between them. CDR1 is SGHTA and CDR2 is FQGNSA in the germline V gene. Here the CDR3 reads CASSLDRDSTYEQYF. CDR3 bases: TGTGCCAGCAGCTTAGACCGGGACTCAACCTACGAGCAGTACTTC.

The chain recombines TRBV12-3 or TRBV12-4 with TRBJ2-5, with D possibly TRBD2 on 6 matching bases. V gave up 2 bases and J gave up 4 bases, with 11 bases separating them. The CDR3 length is 14 residues. CDR3 protein: CASSLTGTAETQYF. CDR3 sequence (DNA): TGTGCCAGCAGTTTAACGGGGACTGCAGAGACCCAGTACTTC.

V is TRBV7-9 and J is TRBJ2-7; D is uncertain. From germline, CDR1 is SEHNR and CDR2 FQNEAQ (reference sequence). CDR3 length equals 14 residues. V was pared by 1 base and J by 7 bases, with 14 bases between. This CDR3 is CASSLDWASFEQYF. Here the CDR3 DNA reads TGTGCCAGCAGCTTAGATTGGGCTAGTTTTGAGCAGTACTTC. Supplemented by reference TRBV7-9 and TRBJ2-7, the full variable domain reads DTGVSQNPRHKITKRGQNVTFRCDPISEHNRLYWYRQTLGQGPEFLTYFQNEAQLEKSRLLSDRFSAERPKGSFSTLEIQRTEQGDSAMYLCASSLDWASFEQYFGPGTRLTVT.

The chain recombines TRBV18 with TRBJ2-7; 10 bases map to TRBD2. The CDR3 spans 14 residues. V lost 8 bases, J lost 2 bases, and 6 bases stayed unmatched. The germline gives CDR1 KGHSH, CDR2 LQKENI. For the CDR3, the DNA is TGTGCCAGCACCAAGCGGGAGGGAACCTACGAGCAGTACTTC. Protein: CASTKREGTYEQYF.

The V and J genes are TRBV20-1 and TRBJ2-3; TRBD2 might be the D (5 bases). Germline loops: CDR1 DFQATT, CDR2 SNEGSKA (reference sequence). CDR3 length: 14 residues. Trimming cost V 3 bases and J 0 bases, with 10 bases left between them. CDR3 in amino acids: CSASFPGSTDTQYF. DNA of the CDR3: TGCAGTGCTAGCTTCCCGGGGAGCACAGATACGCAGTATTTT.

This clonotype has just a few counts. The genes are TRBV7-3 and TRBJ2-1, with TRBD2 matching 7 bases. Germline V gene data show CDR1 as SGHTA and CDR2 as FQGTGA. V lost 4 bases to trimming and J lost 8 bases; unmatched junction nucleotides: 5. The CDR3 loop spans 13 amino acids. CDR3 in amino acids: CASSSRLADEQFF. The CDR3 bases are TGTGCCAGCAGCTCTCGACTAGCCGATGAGCAGTTCTTC.

The chain has TRBV7-2 and TRBJ1-5; D is perhaps TRBD1 (5 bases). The CDR3 is made up of 16 amino acids. Germline loops: CDR1 SGHTA, CDR2 FQGNSA. V was trimmed by 1 base and J by 6 bases, leaving 16 bases between them. This CDR3 is CASSLDIPGLGQPQHF. The CDR3 bases are TGTGCCAGCAGCTTAGACATACCAGGGTTGGGTCAGCCCCAGCATTTT.

The chain combines TRBV7-2 with TRBJ1-2; D gene ambiguous. This CDR3 is built from 15 residues. Deletions cut 5 bases from V and 2 bases from J, with 15 bases between. The germline CDR1 and CDR2 sequences are SGHTA and FQGNSA. The CDR3 loop is CASSIVNTGNYGYTF. The CDR3 coding sequence is TGTGCCAGCAGCATAGTTAACACCGGGAACTATGGCTACACCTTC.

There are a few counts of this clonotype. The gene calls are TRBV4-1 and TRBJ2-7; D perhaps matches TRBD1 (6 bases). V lost 3 bases, J lost 1 base, and 10 bases lay in between. There are 14 residues in the CDR3. CDR1 is MGHRA, CDR2 YSYEKL, per germline. CDR3 protein: CASSHVGQSYEQYF. The CDR3 nucleotides are TGCGCCAGCAGCCACGTCGGACAGTCCTACGAGCAGTACTTC.